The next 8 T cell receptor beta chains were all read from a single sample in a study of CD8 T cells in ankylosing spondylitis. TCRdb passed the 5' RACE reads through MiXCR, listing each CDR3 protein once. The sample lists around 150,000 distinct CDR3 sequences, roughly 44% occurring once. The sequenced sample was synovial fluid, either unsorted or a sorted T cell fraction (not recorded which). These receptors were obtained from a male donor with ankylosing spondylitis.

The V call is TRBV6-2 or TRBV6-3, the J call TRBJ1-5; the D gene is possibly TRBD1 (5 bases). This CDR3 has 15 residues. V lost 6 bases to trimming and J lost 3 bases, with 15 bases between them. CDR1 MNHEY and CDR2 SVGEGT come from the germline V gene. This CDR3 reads CASSTGTGNNQPQHF. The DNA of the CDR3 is TGTGCCAGCAGCACCGGGACGGGTAACAATCAGCCCCAGCATTTT.

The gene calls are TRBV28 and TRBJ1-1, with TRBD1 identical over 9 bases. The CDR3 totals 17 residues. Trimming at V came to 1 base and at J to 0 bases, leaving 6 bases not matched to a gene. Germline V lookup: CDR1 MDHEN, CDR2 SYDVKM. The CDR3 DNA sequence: TGTGCCAGCAGTTTATATGAGGACAGGGGCCTGAACACTGAAGCTTTCTTT. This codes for CASSLYEDRGLNTEAFF.

CDR3: CASSAGGNPNTGELFF. DNA of the CDR3: TGTGCCAGCAGCGCGGGGGGGAACCCGAACACCGGGGAGCTGTTTTTT. This chain connects TRBV9 to TRBJ2-2, with 8 bases lining up with TRBD2. V was pared by 3 bases and J by 0 bases, with 4 bases of the junction left unmatched. The CDR3 is 16 amino acids. From germline, CDR1 is SGDLS and CDR2 YYNGEE.

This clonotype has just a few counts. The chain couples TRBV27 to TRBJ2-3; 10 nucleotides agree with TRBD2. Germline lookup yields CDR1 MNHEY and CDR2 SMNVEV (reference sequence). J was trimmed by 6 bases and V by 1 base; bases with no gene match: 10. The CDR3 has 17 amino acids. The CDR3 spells CASSLYRAGGPSDTQYF. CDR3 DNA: TGTGCCAGCAGTTTATATCGAGCGGGGGGGCCTTCCGATACGCAGTATTTT.

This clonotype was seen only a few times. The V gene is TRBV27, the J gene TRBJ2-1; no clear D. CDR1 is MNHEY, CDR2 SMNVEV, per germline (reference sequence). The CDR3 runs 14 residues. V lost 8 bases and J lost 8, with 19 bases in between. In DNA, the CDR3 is TGTGCCAGCCCCTTTTTCTTGAGTTACTATGAGCAGTTCTTC. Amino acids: CASPFFLSYYEQFF.

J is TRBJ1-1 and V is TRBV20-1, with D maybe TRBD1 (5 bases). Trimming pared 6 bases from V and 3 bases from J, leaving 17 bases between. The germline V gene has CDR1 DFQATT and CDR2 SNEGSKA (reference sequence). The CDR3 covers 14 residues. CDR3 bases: TGCAGTGCCGGAACGGGGGGTAACGACACTGAAGCTTTCTTT. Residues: CSAGTGGNDTEAFF.

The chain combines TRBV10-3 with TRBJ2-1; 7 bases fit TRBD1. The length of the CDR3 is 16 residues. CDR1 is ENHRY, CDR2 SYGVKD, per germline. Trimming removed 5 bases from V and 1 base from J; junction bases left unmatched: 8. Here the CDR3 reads CAISFDREPSYNEQFF. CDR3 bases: TGTGCCATCAGTTTCGACAGGGAACCTTCCTACAATGAGCAGTTCTTC.

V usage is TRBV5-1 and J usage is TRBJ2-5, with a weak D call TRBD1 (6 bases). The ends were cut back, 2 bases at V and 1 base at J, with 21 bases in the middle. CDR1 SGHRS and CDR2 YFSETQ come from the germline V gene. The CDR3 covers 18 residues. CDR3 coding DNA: TGCGCCAGCAGCTTCAAAAAAAGAGAACAGGGTAGCCAAGAGACCCAGTACTTC. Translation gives CASSFKKREQGSQETQYF. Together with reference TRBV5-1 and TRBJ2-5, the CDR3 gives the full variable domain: KAGVTQTPRYLIKTRGQQVTLSCSPISGHRSVSWYQQTPGQGLQFLFEYFSETQRNKGNFPGRFSGRQFSNSRSEMNVSTLELGDSALYLCASSFKKREQGSQETQYFGPGTRLLVL.